This T cell receptor (beta chain) was recovered during a study of breast tumors, draining lymph nodes, adjacent tissues (TCRdb year 2016). Some background on the complete study: In breast cancer patients, the study compared the TCR beta repertoires of tumor, adjacent nontumor tissue and axillary lymph nodes. In human breast cancer, the study set out to evaluate how tumor, surrounding tissue and draining lymph node repertoires relate to one another and whether T cells may move between these sites. Overall study outcomes, separate from this receptor: Rather than being directly demonstrated, the conclusion that tumor T cells originate in lymph nodes was presented as consistent with a hypothesis. Tumor T-cell repertoires showed less diversity than lymph node repertoires and more diversity than nontumor tissue repertoires, and tumor T-cell repertoires showed preferential V and J gene usage. A scenario in which most tumor T cells derive from the lymph node and then expand within tumor tissue was judged to be consistent with the data. Tumor and nontumor tissue repertoires were significantly more similar in luminal-like than in basal-like breast cancer.

Reading the germline V gene gives CDR1 SQVTM and CDR2 ANQGSEA. V gives up 7 bases and J gives up 2 bases, and the segment between their germline ends measures 8 bases. The CDR3 holds 11 amino acids from the cysteine to the phenylalanine. The only DNA kept is the CDR3, 33 bases in frame from the first base. The axillary draining lymph nodes of breast cancer patients were the source of the lymph node samples. Comments on this clonotype: The specificity of this receptor is unknown. No per-base quality is available; no much larger clone lies one base away.

Sequencing relied on an Illumina HiSeq 2000. TCR beta chain libraries were generated through multiplex PCR amplification. High-throughput sequencing was used to analyze the amplified TCR beta chain products. TCRdb itself trimmed the public reads at Q25 with fastp, ran MiXCR and retained productive beta chains. Entries that share a CDR3 protein sequence are merged under the most common genes and DNA. This sample gives about 140,000 distinct CDR3 sequences in total; approximately 32% of them show up just once. The top ten clonotypes cover about 2.5% of the sample. The receptor comes from a female donor with breast cancer. Some clones in this sample may be carry-over from other donors' samples. Sequenced material: axillary lymph node tissue. The rearranged chain carries TRBV29-1 and TRBJ2-5; the D region possibly corresponds to TRBD2 (6 bases align). The CDR3: CSAGGQETQYF. The DNA is as follows: TGCAGCGCCGGGGGTCAAGAGACCCAGTACTTC.